This TCR beta chain was recovered during a study of blood T cell repertoires in COVID-19. Between the trimmed V and J ends, which lost 1 base and 2 bases, there was a span of 8 bases. The CDR3 is 15 residues long. Germline lookup yields CDR1 MDHEN and CDR2 SYDVKM. TCRdb's table, derived via immunoSEQ multiplex PCR, lists solely in-frame clones and lacks some. The data contain some 290,000 clones, roughly nine tenths of them seen just once; the ten biggest clones take up around 10%. This TCR was recovered from a woman in her 30s with COVID-19, enrolled during active disease. Sample: peripheral blood. This chain connects TRBV28 to TRBJ2-2, with D tentatively TRBD2 (5 bases). In DNA form, the CDR3 reads TGTGCCAGCAGTTTATCGCCGGGAAACACCGGGGAGCTGTTTTTT. Amino acids: CASSLSPGNTGELFF.